These 26 T cell receptor beta chains came from one sample sequenced in a study of CD8+ T cells in alopecia areata. Treatment defined: oral pan-JAK inhibitor, 5-10 mg twice daily. The sequencing template was cDNA reverse transcribed from extracted RNA. Here immunoSEQ multiplex PCR was the method, and the copy in TCRdb shows in-frame clones only, minus some. The table shows some 110,000 clones, with roughly 58% occurring only once. Sequenced here: CD8+ T cells sorted from blood, sampled at week 4, from a patient treated with tofacitinib. The receptors were gathered from a human donor with alopecia areata.

This clone was counted between two and nine times. This chain connects TRBV7-8 to TRBJ2-7; D ambiguous. The CDR3 covers 14 residues. In germline, CDR1 is SGHVS, CDR2 FQNEAQ. V was trimmed by 7 bases and J by 6 bases, leaving 19 bases between them. The CDR3 DNA reads TGTGCCAGCAACTCCTCCCCGGAGTACGCCGAGCAGTACTTC. Translating it yields CASNSSPEYAEQYF.

The chain employs TRBV9 and TRBJ1-1; TRBD1 might be the D (5 bases). V was shortened by 3 bases and J by 4 bases, with 13 bases between the two germline ends. CDR1 is SGDLS, CDR2 YYNGEE, per germline. CDR3 size: 14 residues. The CDR3 loop reads CASSEGLLGTEAFF. CDR3 coding DNA: TGTGCCAGCAGCGAGGGACTACTGGGCACTGAAGCTTTCTTT.

This chain connects TRBV25-1 to TRBJ2-7, with D hard to call. CDR3 length: 13 amino acids. V was cut by 3 bases and J by 4 bases, with 10 bases left in between. Germline V CDR1 and CDR2: MGHDK, SYGVNS. Written as DNA, the CDR3 is TGTGCCAGCAGTGAGGGGTTCACTTACGAGCAGTACTTC. This translates into CASSEGFTYEQYF.

This clone was found a few times. The chain recombines TRBV11-2 with TRBJ2-1; 8 bases line up with TRBD2. The V gene's germline CDR1 is SGHAT and CDR2 FQNNGV. The CDR3 contains 17 residues. The junction had 11 bases not matched to a gene; V was cut back by 2 bases and J by 5 bases. The CDR3 reads CASSLPFGVAGNNEQFF. Here the CDR3 DNA reads TGTGCCAGCAGCTTACCATTCGGGGTAGCGGGGAACAATGAGCAGTTCTTC. The whole variable domain, filled in from reference TRBV11-2 and TRBJ2-1, reads EAGVAQSPRYKIIEKRQSVAFWCNPISGHATLYWYQQILGQGPKLLIQFQNNGVVDDSQLPKDRFSAERLKGVDSTLKIQPAKLEDSAVYLCASSLPFGVAGNNEQFFGPGTRLTVL.

Only a few counts were recorded for this clone. CDR3 coding DNA: TGCAGCGGCCTCACTGGGAGCTCCTACGAGCAGTACTTC. It yields the protein CSGLTGSSYEQYF. The V gene is TRBV29-1, the J gene TRBJ2-7, with TRBD2 as a possible D gene (5 bases). Trimming cost V 7 bases and J 0 bases, with 13 bases left between them. The CDR3 has 13 amino acids. Per germline, CDR1 SQVTM and CDR2 ANQGSEA.

The chain combines TRBV14 with TRBJ2-3, with unresolved D. V was trimmed by 4 bases and J by 4 bases, leaving 6 bases between them. CDR1 is SGHDN and CDR2 is FVKESK in the germline V gene. The CDR3 is made up of 12 amino acids. CDR3 in DNA: TGTGCCAGCAGCCGAGAAGCAGATACGCAGTATTTT. Translation gives CASSREADTQYF.

This clone was seen a few times. The gene calls are TRBV30 and TRBJ1-2; D gene ambiguous. CDR3 length equals 14 residues. Deletions cut 1 base from V and 4 bases from J, with 13 bases between. Germline-derived CDR1 and CDR2 are GTSNPN and SVGIG (reference sequence). The DNA of the CDR3 is TGTGCCTGGAGTGAACTGGAAGGATCCTATGGCTACACCTTC. It yields the protein CAWSELEGSYGYTF.

This clone was counted once. This sequence joins TRBV30 and TRBJ1-5; 10 nucleotides line up with TRBD1. J gave up 6 bases and V 1 base, and 3 bases lay outside the gene matches. Germline assignment: CDR1 GTSNPN and CDR2 SVGIG (reference sequence). The CDR3 covers 14 residues. In DNA form, the CDR3 reads TGTGCCTGGAGTGGGGGGACAGGGGTTCAGCCCCAGCATTTT. This sequence encodes CAWSGGTGVQPQHF.

The rearrangement links TRBV15 to TRBJ1-3, with D possibly matching TRBD1 (5 bases). Germline V gene lookup returns CDR1 LNHNV and CDR2 YYDKDF (reference sequence). The CDR3 spans 17 residues. Trimming cost V 0 bases and J 7 bases, with 19 bases left between them. For the CDR3, the DNA is TGTGCCACCAGCAGAGACCCCGACGGGGCCTCGAGCAACACCATATATTTT. Translating gives CATSRDPDGASSNTIYF.

The chain employs TRBV29-1 and TRBJ2-1; TRBD2 agrees at 10 bases. Germline V gives CDR1 SQVTM, CDR2 ANQGSEA. J gave up 7 bases and V 2 bases, and 5 bases lay outside the gene matches. This CDR3 is 14 amino acids long. DNA of the CDR3: TGCAGCGTTGAAATTAGCGGGGGGTGGAATGAGCAGTTCTTC. It yields the protein CSVEISGGWNEQFF.

V and J are TRBV30 and TRBJ2-2; 7 positions match TRBD1. The CDR3 runs to 13 residues. Germline lookup yields CDR1 GTSNPN and CDR2 SVGIG (reference sequence). The V gene end was trimmed by 0 bases and the J gene end by 15 bases; junction bases not matched to a gene: 10. The CDR3 bases are TGTGCCTGGAGTGTAGGGGGCAGGGCCCCAATGTTTTTT. Protein sequence: CAWSVGGRAPMFF.

The CDR3: CASSLFYEQYF. CDR3 nucleotides: TGTGCCAGCAGCTTGTTCTACGAGCAGTACTTC. This chain joins TRBV5-4 and TRBJ2-7, with D hard to call. The CDR3 has 11 amino acids. The V and J ends lost 1 base and 3 bases respectively, with 2 bases between them. Germline V CDR1 and CDR2: SGHNT, YYREEE (reference sequence). Full variable domain (rest looked up from reference TRBV5-4 and TRBJ2-7): ETGVTQSPTHLIKTRGQQVTLRCSSQSGHNTVSWYQQALGQGPQFIFQYYREEENGRGNFPPRFSGLQFPNYSSELNVNALELDDSALYLCASSLFYEQYFGPGTRLTVT.

J is TRBJ2-5 and V is TRBV13, with 7 positions matching TRBD2. Losses at the gene ends were 4 bases for V and 2 bases for J; bases not matched to a gene: 16. Germline V gene lookup returns CDR1 PRHDT and CDR2 FYEKMQ (reference sequence). This CDR3 has 18 amino acids. DNA for the CDR3: TGTGCCAGCAGCTGGAGAATGACTAGCCCCAGGGAACAAGAGACCCAGTACTTC. Amino acid sequence: CASSWRMTSPREQETQYF.

The V gene is TRBV29-1, the J gene TRBJ2-6; 9 positions agree with TRBD1. The V and J ends lost 7 bases and 0 bases, in that order; junction bases with no gene match: 7. This CDR3 has 16 amino acids. Germline assignment: CDR1 SQVTM and CDR2 ANQGSEA. In DNA form, the CDR3 reads TGCAGCGCGGGACAGGGCCCTTACTCTGGGGCCAACGTCCTGACTTTC. As protein: CSAGQGPYSGANVLTF.

The chain employs TRBV30 and TRBJ2-7; a possible D gene is TRBD1 (6 bases). CDR1 and CDR2 from the germline V gene are GTSNPN and SVGIG (reference sequence). V lost 1 base, J lost 5 bases, and 12 bases lay in between. The CDR3 has 13 residues. The DNA for the CDR3 is TGTGCCTGGAGTGGCTGGGGGCTCCACGAGCAGTACTTC. Its protein is CAWSGWGLHEQYF.

CDR3 in DNA: TGTGCCTGGAGTGTGTACGGGGGCAATGAGCAGTTCTTC. It codes for CAWSVYGGNEQFF. The chain has TRBV30 and TRBJ2-1, with TRBD2 as a possible D gene (6 bases). The germline gives CDR1 GTSNPN, CDR2 SVGIG (reference sequence). The CDR3 runs to 13 residues. The V and J ends lost 0 bases and 6 bases respectively, with 9 bases between them.

The J gene is TRBJ2-2, the V gene TRBV29-1, with D perhaps TRBD1 (6 bases). Germline V CDR1 and CDR2: SQVTM, ANQGSEA. V was pared by 4 bases and J by 0 bases, with 12 bases between. The CDR3 is 15 amino acids. CDR3 loop: CSVASGQPNTGELFF. The DNA of the CDR3 is TGCAGCGTTGCTTCTGGACAGCCGAACACCGGGGAGCTGTTTTTT.

V gene TRBV27 combines with J gene TRBJ2-3; TRBD2 might be the D (5 bases). CDR1 and CDR2 from the germline V gene are MNHEY and SMNVEV (reference sequence). The CDR3 contains 15 residues. Trimming stripped 3 bases from V and 6 bases from J, with 16 bases between. CDR3 sequence: CASSLGAPVTDTQYF. DNA of the CDR3: TGTGCCAGCAGTTTGGGAGCCCCCGTCACGGATACGCAGTATTTT.

This clone has a single count. The chain recombines TRBV11-2 with TRBJ2-4; the match to TRBD2 covers 7 bases. In germline, CDR1 is SGHAT, CDR2 FQNNGV. The CDR3 loop spans 15 amino acids. Trimming at V came to 4 bases and at J to 5 bases, leaving 8 bases not matched to a gene. CDR3 amino acids: CASSWGGAIENIQYF. The CDR3 DNA sequence: TGTGCCAGCAGCTGGGGAGGGGCTATCGAAAACATTCAGTACTTC.

The chain joins TRBV29-1 to TRBJ2-7; D is undetermined. V was cut by 6 bases and J by 7 bases, with 13 bases left in between. The CDR3 loop spans 11 amino acids. The V gene's germline CDR1 is SQVTM and CDR2 ANQGSEA. The CDR3 is CSVARGLEQYF. As DNA, the CDR3 is TGCAGCGTCGCACGTGGGCTGGAGCAGTACTTC.

The V gene is TRBV4-2, the J gene TRBJ2-7, with D unclear. There are 13 residues in the CDR3. CDR1 and CDR2 from the germline V gene are LGHNA and YNFKEQ. The V and J ends lost 0 bases and 4 bases respectively, with 7 bases between them. CDR3 amino acids: CASSQEEGYEQYF. The CDR3, as DNA: TGTGCCAGCAGCCAAGAAGAAGGGTACGAGCAGTACTTC.

The V call is TRBV7-9, the J call TRBJ2-1; 10 positions agree with TRBD2. Per germline, CDR1 SEHNR and CDR2 FQNEAQ (reference sequence). The V segment lost 4 bases and the J segment 0 bases; nucleotides outside the gene matches: 9. The CDR3 contains 18 residues. The DNA of the CDR3 is TGTGCCAGCAGCTCAGAGCTAGCGGGGGACCCCTCCTACAATGAGCAGTTCTTC. Protein: CASSSELAGDPSYNEQFF.

V is TRBV25-1 and J is TRBJ2-7, with D maybe TRBD2 (5 bases). Germline lookup yields CDR1 MGHDK and CDR2 SYGVNS. CDR3 length: 13 residues. Deletions cut 8 bases from V and 7 bases from J, with 18 bases between. CDR3 bases: TGTGCCAGCTCCTACGGGGTCTCGGCGGAGCAGTACTTC. Its protein is CASSYGVSAEQYF.

This clone was observed a few times. The rearrangement links TRBV29-1 to TRBJ2-1; a weak D match, TRBD2 (7 bases). Germline V lookup: CDR1 SQVTM, CDR2 ANQGSEA. This CDR3 has 12 residues. V lost 6 bases, J lost 10 bases, and 16 bases lay in between. The CDR3 loop reads CSVVTGGPEQFF. As DNA, the CDR3 is TGCAGCGTCGTAACCGGGGGGCCGGAGCAGTTCTTC.

The rearrangement joins TRBV4-1 to TRBJ2-6; 8 bases map to TRBD1. This CDR3 is 16 amino acids long. Germline CDR1 and CDR2: MGHRA and YSYEKL. V gave up 2 bases and J gave up 4 bases; unmatched junction bases: 4. As DNA, the CDR3 is TGCGCCAGCAGCCAACAGGGGGCATACGGGGCCAACGTCCTGACTTTC. It encodes CASSQQGAYGANVLTF.

The chain is built from TRBV30 and TRBJ2-3; TRBD2 agrees at 8 bases. The CDR3 contains 13 residues. The V gene's germline CDR1 is GTSNPN and CDR2 SVGIG (reference sequence). J lost 6 bases, V lost 3 bases, and 5 bases had no gene match. The CDR3 DNA reads TGTGCCTGGAGCGGGGGGGCAGGTGATACGCAGTATTTT. It encodes CAWSGGAGDTQYF.